A selection of T cell receptor beta chains follows, all from one sample in a study of patients and donors after allogeneic stem cell transplantation. TCRdb reprocessed the RT-PCR reads with MiXCR, giving one entry per CDR3 protein. The table lists about 400,000 distinct CDR3 sequences, approximately 16% of them singletons. The sample consisted of blood, either unsorted or a sorted T cell fraction (not recorded which). The source of these receptors is a human donor who was either an allogeneic HSCT recipient or a stem cell or donor lymphocyte infusion donor (not recorded which). It is not recorded whose cells these are; they may come from a transplant donor. Each CDR3 is given with its conserved first and last residue. The order of the fields is clone size, V gene, CDR3 length, D gene, J gene, CDR3 DNA, CDR3 protein. A D gene is named only where the DNA matches it firmly. The size field is filled for only some rows; it gives once, few, many or a size class.

size: -; V: TRBV6-1; length: 15; D: TRBD2; J: TRBJ2-1; DNA: TGTGCCAGCAGTGCCCTAGCGGGAACTTACAATGAGCAGTTCTTC; CDR3: CASSALAGTYNEQFF
size: few; V: TRBV25-1; length: 16; D: -; J: TRBJ1-6; DNA: TGTGCCAGCAGTGAAGGGTCCGGGGGCGCGGGTTCACCCCTCCACTTT; CDR3: CASSEGSGGAGSPLHF
size: -; V: TRBV9; length: 14; D: -; J: TRBJ2-7; DNA: TGTGCCAGCAGCGAGGGGGGCGTGTACGACGAGCAGTACTTC; CDR3: CASSEGGVYDEQYF
size: many; V: TRBV29-1; length: 14; D: -; J: TRBJ2-1; DNA: TGCAGCGTTGCCGGGACGGTCTTAAGGAATGAGCAGTTCTTC; CDR3: CSVAGTVLRNEQFF
size: few; V: TRBV9; length: 14; D: TRBD2; J: TRBJ2-1; DNA: TGTGCCAGCAGGAAAGCGGGGGAATACAATGAGCAGTTCTTC; CDR3: CASRKAGEYNEQFF
size: few; V: TRBV13; length: 18; D: TRBD2; J: TRBJ2-2; DNA: TGTGCCAGCAGCTTACTAGCGGGTGTGTTGAGGGAGACCGGGGAGCTGTTTTTT; CDR3: CASSLLAGVLRETGELFF
size: many; V: TRBV20-1; length: 15; D: TRBD2; J: TRBJ2-1; DNA: TGCAGTGCTAGAGATCGTATAGCGGGAGTTAGCGAGCAGTTCTTC; CDR3: CSARDRIAGVSEQFF
size: -; V: TRBV20-1; length: 14; D: TRBD2; J: TRBJ2-3; DNA: TGCAGTGCTAGACCTAGCGGATTCACAGATACGCAGTATTTT; CDR3: CSARPSGFTDTQYF
size: -; V: TRBV30; length: 17; D: -; J: TRBJ2-2; DNA: TGTGCCTGGACCAATGGGGCCATGACAGTAAACACCGGGGAGCTGTTTTTT; CDR3: CAWTNGAMTVNTGELFF
size: -; V: TRBV10-3; length: 13; D: -; J: TRBJ2-2; DNA: TGTGCCATCAGGGGAGTAAACACCGGGGAGCTGTTTTTT; CDR3: CAIRGVNTGELFF
size: many; V: TRBV4-1; length: 15; D: TRBD1; J: TRBJ2-7; DNA: TGCGCCAGCAGCCAAGGGGACAGGGTCCTCTACGAGCAGTACTTC; CDR3: CASSQGDRVLYEQYF
size: -; V: TRBV5-2; length: 19; D: -; J: TRBJ2-1; DNA: TGTGCCAGCAGCTCGTCACGGGGGACTAGCGGGAGGGCCTACAATGAGCAGTTCTTC; CDR3: CASSSSRGTSGRAYNEQFF
size: many; V: TRBV27; length: 15; D: -; J: TRBJ2-1; DNA: TGTGCCAGCAGTTTATCCTTGACGGGCTACAATGAGCAGTTCTTC; CDR3: CASSLSLTGYNEQFF
size: -; V: TRBV6-6; length: 13; D: -; J: TRBJ1-1; DNA: TGTGCCAGCAGTTTTCAACGGACAACTGAAGCTTTCTTT; CDR3: CASSFQRTTEAFF
size: -; V: TRBV2; length: 15; D: TRBD2; J: TRBJ2-1; DNA: TGTGCCACTCACCTAGCGGGGGCTTACTACAATGAGCAGTTCTTC; CDR3: CATHLAGAYYNEQFF
size: few; V: TRBV11-1; length: 17; D: TRBD2; J: TRBJ2-1; DNA: TGTGCCAGCAGCCGACTAGCCCAACCGTCCTCCTACAATGAGCAGTTCTTC; CDR3: CASSRLAQPSSYNEQFF
size: -; V: TRBV7-9; length: 15; D: TRBD2; J: TRBJ2-5; DNA: TGTGCCAACAGCTTAATAGCGGGGGAAAAAGAGACCCAGTACTTC; CDR3: CANSLIAGEKETQYF
size: many; V: TRBV4-1; length: 15; D: TRBD1; J: TRBJ2-7; DNA: TGCGCCAGCAGCGCGAGGACCGGGACAGCGTACGAGCAGTACTTC; CDR3: CASSARTGTAYEQYF
size: -; V: TRBV29-1; length: 10; D: -; J: TRBJ1-1; DNA: TGCAGCGTTGAACCCGCCTCAGCTTTCTTT; CDR3: CSVEPASAFF
size: few; V: TRBV24-1; length: 13; D: -; J: TRBJ2-2; DNA: TGTGCCACCAGAACCGAGGGGACCGGGGAGCTGTTTTTT; CDR3: CATRTEGTGELFF
size: -; V: TRBV20-1; length: 11; D: -; J: TRBJ2-3; DNA: TGCAGTGCCGGAAGACTAGATACGCAGTATTTT; CDR3: CSAGRLDTQYF
size: -; V: TRBV27; length: 15; D: -; J: TRBJ1-2; DNA: TGTGCCAGCAGTTTTTCTCCCGACGGACCCTATGGCTACACCTTC; CDR3: CASSFSPDGPYGYTF
size: many; V: TRBV28; length: 15; D: TRBD1; J: TRBJ1-1; DNA: TGTGCCAGCAGTTTCCTAGACAGGGGGAGCACTGAAGCTTTCTTT; CDR3: CASSFLDRGSTEAFF
size: few; V: TRBV4-2; length: 14; D: -; J: TRBJ1-1; DNA: TGTGCCAGCAGCCAAGATCCGGGTGACACTGAAGCTTTCTTT; CDR3: CASSQDPGDTEAFF
size: -; V: TRBV19; length: 16; D: -; J: TRBJ2-2; DNA: TGTGCCAGTAGTATAAACCCTACCCTCAACACCGGGGAGCTGTTTTTT; CDR3: CASSINPTLNTGELFF
size: -; V: TRBV4-3; length: 16; D: TRBD1; J: TRBJ1-1; DNA: TGCGCCAGCAGCCAAGAGCGGGACAGCGTAATGACTGAAGCTTTCTTT; CDR3: CASSQERDSVMTEAFF
size: -; V: TRBV12-3/TRBV12-4; length: 12; D: -; J: TRBJ2-1; DNA: TGTGCCAGCAGGTCCCGCTACAATGAGCAGTTCTTC; CDR3: CASRSRYNEQFF
size: -; V: TRBV2; length: 15; D: -; J: TRBJ1-3; DNA: TGTGCCAGCAGTGAAGAGGGATTCTCTGGAAACACCATATATTTT; CDR3: CASSEEGFSGNTIYF
size: -; V: TRBV28; length: 16; D: TRBD1; J: TRBJ1-2; DNA: TGTGCCAGCAGTTGGGGTTCTACAGGGGACATCTATGGCTACACCTTC; CDR3: CASSWGSTGDIYGYTF
size: -; V: TRBV19; length: 16; D: TRBD1; J: TRBJ2-7; DNA: TGTGCCAGTAGTATCCAAGGACAGGGGGCGAGCTACGAGCAGTACTTC; CDR3: CASSIQGQGASYEQYF
size: -; V: TRBV10-3; length: 15; D: -; J: TRBJ2-5; DNA: TGTGCCATCAGTGACAGTGCCGCCGATCGCGGGACCCAGTACTTC; CDR3: CAISDSAADRGTQYF
size: few; V: TRBV6-5; length: 15; D: -; J: TRBJ2-2; DNA: TGTGCCAGCAGTTACGCTGGTTTTTACACCGGGGAGCTGTTTTTT; CDR3: CASSYAGFYTGELFF
size: once; V: TRBV14; length: 14; D: -; J: TRBJ2-3; DNA: TGTGCCAGCAGCCAAAGGGGGGCGATAGATACGCAGTATTTT; CDR3: CASSQRGAIDTQYF
size: -; V: TRBV30; length: 10; D: -; J: TRBJ1-2; DNA: TGTGCCTGGGCAAACTATGGCTACACCTTC; CDR3: CAWANYGYTF
size: few; V: TRBV24-1; length: 16; D: TRBD1; J: TRBJ2-3; DNA: TGTGCCACCAGTGATCACGGACAGGGGTCCCCGGATACGCAGTATTTT; CDR3: CATSDHGQGSPDTQYF
size: few; V: TRBV7-6; length: 15; D: -; J: TRBJ1-2; DNA: TGTGCCAGCAGCTTAGACTCAGGGTCTCCCTATGGCTACACCTTC; CDR3: CASSLDSGSPYGYTF
size: few; V: TRBV12-3/TRBV12-4; length: 15; D: -; J: TRBJ1-6; DNA: TGTGCCAGCAGTTCTCCCGACAGGTGGAATTCACCCCTCCACTTT; CDR3: CASSSPDRWNSPLHF
size: few; V: TRBV7-8; length: 14; D: -; J: TRBJ2-7; DNA: TGTGCCAGCAGCCCGGAGAGGGGCTCCTACGAGCAGTACTTC; CDR3: CASSPERGSYEQYF
size: -; V: TRBV10-3; length: 13; D: -; J: TRBJ1-1; DNA: TGTGCCATCAGTGACAGGGTGAACACTGAAGCTTTCTTT; CDR3: CAISDRVNTEAFF
size: once; V: TRBV2; length: 16; D: -; J: TRBJ2-4; DNA: TGTGCCAGCAGTGACTACAGGAGGCGCTTTCCGAACATTCAGTACTTC; CDR3: CASSDYRRRFPNIQYF
size: -; V: TRBV12-3/TRBV12-4; length: 17; D: TRBD2; J: TRBJ2-2; DNA: TGTGCCAGCAGGGACCCTGCGGGGGGGCCGAACACCGGGGAGCTGTTTTTT; CDR3: CASRDPAGGPNTGELFF
size: few; V: TRBV13; length: 13; D: -; J: TRBJ2-1; DNA: TGTGCCAGCAGCACGACCATGAGGAATGAGCAGTTCTTC; CDR3: CASSTTMRNEQFF
size: few; V: TRBV7-8; length: 13; D: -; J: TRBJ1-1; DNA: TGTGCCAGCAGCTTCCGGGGAAAGTCTGAAGCTTTCTTT; CDR3: CASSFRGKSEAFF
size: -; V: TRBV18; length: 14; D: -; J: TRBJ2-5; DNA: TGTGCCAGCTCACCAGGGCTGATCGGGGAGACCCAGTACTTC; CDR3: CASSPGLIGETQYF
size: many; V: TRBV4-1; length: 16; D: -; J: TRBJ1-4; DNA: TGCGCCAGCAGCTCAAGGGGGGGGGCAACTAATGAAAAACTGTTTTTT; CDR3: CASSSRGGATNEKLFF